The next 21 T cell receptor beta chains were all read from a single sample in a study of blood T cell repertoires in COVID-19. Data came from immunoSEQ multiplex PCR; TCRdb stores just in-frame clones and leaves some out. The profile shows hundreds of thousands of clones, around 90% of them singletons. The sample was peripheral blood. Receptor source: a woman between 18 and 30 years old who had recovered from COVID-19.

Concerning this clone: Other nucleotide sequences from this sample produce the same CDR3. The gene calls are TRBV19 and TRBJ1-4; 8 nucleotides match TRBD1. This CDR3 region has 15 residues. The junction had 3 bases not matched to a gene; V was cut back by 1 base and J by 5 bases. CDR1 is LNHDA, CDR2 SQIVND, per germline (reference sequence). The CDR3 spells CASSIGGTGNEKLFF. CDR3 DNA sequence: TGTGCCAGTAGTATAGGTGGGACAGGCAATGAAAAACTGTTTTTT.

The gene calls are TRBV4-3 and TRBJ1-1, with D hard to call. The ends were cut back, 1 base at V and 7 bases at J, with 13 bases in the middle. This CDR3 contains 14 residues. Per germline, CDR1 LGHNA and CDR2 YSLEER. In DNA, the CDR3 is TGCGCCAGCAGCCAAGGACGAATCCCGGGTGAAGCTTTCTTT. Translated, it gives CASSQGRIPGEAFF.

CDR3 sequence: CATGTGVNTGELFF. CDR3 coding DNA: TGCGCCACTGGGACAGGGGTAAACACCGGGGAGCTGTTTTTT. V usage is TRBV5-1 and J usage is TRBJ2-2; 10 bases line up with TRBD1. The CDR3 consists of 14 residues. Looked up from germline, CDR1 is SGHRS and CDR2 is YFSETQ. The V and J ends lost 9 bases and 2 bases, in that order; junction bases with no gene match: 4. Full variable domain (missing parts from reference TRBV5-1 and TRBJ2-2): KAGVTQTPRYLIKTRGQQVTLSCSPISGHRSVSWYQQTPGQGLQFLFEYFSETQRNKGNFPGRFSGRQFSNSRSEMNVSTLELGDSALYLCATGTGVNTGELFFGEGSRLTVL.

The chain couples TRBV4-3 to TRBJ2-1; D might be TRBD2 (6 bases). Trimming removed 4 bases at V and 3 bases at J, with 10 bases between. Germline CDR1 LGHNA, CDR2 YSLEER. The CDR3 is 14 amino acids. The CDR3 DNA reads TGCGCCAGCAGCCGCGGGGTGTACTACAATGAGCAGTTCTTC. It specifies CASSRGVYYNEQFF.

The V call is TRBV13, the J call TRBJ1-2; 8 positions agree with TRBD1. Germline V gene sequence: CDR1 PRHDT, CDR2 FYEKMQ (reference sequence). The CDR3 loop spans 14 amino acids. With V trimmed by 5 bases and J by 3 bases, 5 bases remained unmatched. CDR3 DNA sequence: TGTGCCAGCAGCCCCGGGGACAGGTACTATGGCTACACCTTC. Encoded protein: CASSPGDRYYGYTF.

The J gene is TRBJ2-1, the V gene TRBV24-1, with D perhaps matching TRBD2 (5 bases). Germline loops: CDR1 KGHDR, CDR2 SFDVKD. The CDR3 runs to 14 residues. V lost 3 bases to trimming and J lost 2 bases, with 7 bases between them. The CDR3 bases are TGTGCCACCAGTGATCCCGGGACCTACAATGAGCAGTTCTTC. It codes for CATSDPGTYNEQFF.

This chain connects TRBV7-9 to TRBJ2-2, with 8 nucleotides matching TRBD2. After removal of 6 bases from V and 4 bases from J, the junction contained 13 bases not matched to a gene. The CDR3 sequence is 17 residues long. Germline V gene lookup returns CDR1 SEHNR and CDR2 FQNEAQ (reference sequence). The CDR3 region has the DNA TGTGCCAGCAGACCTCCTGGGTCGCGGGAGGTCACCGGGGAGCTGTTTTTT. It encodes CASRPPGSREVTGELFF.

This chain uses TRBV25-1 with TRBJ2-3; tentative D call: TRBD2 (6 bases). There are 13 residues in the CDR3. V lost 0 bases to trimming and J lost 6 bases, with 7 bases between them. The V gene's germline CDR1 is MGHDK and CDR2 SYGVNS. The CDR3 is CASSEYGGDTQYF. In nucleotides, the CDR3 is TGTGCCAGCAGTGAATATGGAGGGGATACGCAGTATTTT.

The chain couples TRBV6-6 to TRBJ1-2, with TRBD1 identical over 8 bases. Trimming cost V 1 base and J 8 bases; bases outside gene matches: 9. From germline, CDR1 is MNHNY and CDR2 SVGAGI (reference sequence). This CDR3 comprises 15 residues. CDR3 nucleotides: TGTGCCAGCAGTTACTACGGACAGGGAGTGGGAGGCTACACCTTC. Amino acid sequence: CASSYYGQGVGGYTF.

V gene TRBV7-2 combines with J gene TRBJ2-7, with D possibly matching TRBD2 (5 bases). Germline CDR1 SGHTA, CDR2 FQGNSA. Trimming shortened V by 4 bases and J by 4 bases, and 17 bases separated the two germline ends. This CDR3 spans 15 amino acids. The CDR3 sequence is CASSSPGLARYEQYV. The CDR3 DNA is TGTGCCAGCAGCTCACCGGGCCTAGCCCGATACGAGCAGTACGTC.

V is TRBV7-9 and J is TRBJ1-2; 7 bases match TRBD1. The germline gives CDR1 SEHNR, CDR2 FQNEAQ (reference sequence). This CDR3 spans 13 amino acids. V trimming: 5 bases; J trimming: 2 bases; junction bases outside the gene matches: 2. DNA of the CDR3: TGTGCCAGCAGCAAGGACAGGAACTATGGCTACACCTTC. It is translated as CASSKDRNYGYTF.

This sequence joins TRBV6-5 and TRBJ1-1; TRBD1 is a possible D gene (5 bases). CDR3 length: 12 residues. CDR1 is MNHEY, CDR2 SVGAGI, per germline. The V end was cut by 1 base, the J end by 9 bases, with 9 bases between. CDR3 protein: CASSYLQGKAFF. CDR3 coding DNA: TGTGCCAGCAGTTACTTGCAGGGCAAAGCTTTCTTT.

The gene calls are TRBV7-2 and TRBJ2-3, with 7 positions matching TRBD2. With 5 bases clipped from V and 4 bases from J, the junction kept 6 bases outside the gene matches. This CDR3 is 14 amino acids long. The germline gives CDR1 SGHTA, CDR2 FQGNSA. The CDR3 bases are TGTGCCAGCAGCCCCAGCGGGATGGCAGATACGCAGTATTTT. As protein: CASSPSGMADTQYF.

The chain is built from TRBV6-2 or TRBV6-3 and TRBJ2-7; TRBD2 matches at 12 bases. After removal of 0 bases from V and 5 bases from J, the junction contained 2 bases not matched to a gene. Germline assignment: CDR1 MNHEY and CDR2 SVGEGT. There are 15 residues in the CDR3. For the CDR3, the DNA is TGTGCCAGCAGTTACTCGGGACTAGCGGGCGACGAGCAGTACGTC. It yields the protein CASSYSGLAGDEQYV.

This sequence joins TRBV7-7 and TRBJ2-3; maybe TRBD2 (6 bases). The CDR3 spans 15 residues. Germline V CDR1 and CDR2: SSHAT, FNYEAQ (reference sequence). Trimming cost V 1 base and J 9 bases, with 17 bases left between them. In DNA, the CDR3 is TGTGCCAGCAGCTTAGTAGGAGGGGAGATGGGGACGCAGTATTTT. Residues: CASSLVGGEMGTQYF.

This clone appeared a single time. The J gene is TRBJ2-1, the V gene TRBV11-3; 9 positions agree with TRBD2. This CDR3 spans 15 amino acids. Looked up from germline, CDR1 is SGHNT and CDR2 is YENEEA. V dropped 5 bases and J dropped 4; count of bases not matched to a gene: 6. CDR3 protein: CASSQLAGRYNEQFF. The CDR3 DNA sequence: TGTGCCAGCAGCCAGCTAGCGGGAAGATACAATGAGCAGTTCTTC.

This chain joins TRBV5-1 and TRBJ2-5; D is unresolved. Per the germline V gene, CDR1 is SGHRS and CDR2 is YFSETQ. The CDR3 covers 13 residues. V lost 7 bases and J 2 bases, leaving 12 bases between the germline ends. The CDR3 bases are TGCGCCAGCCGACGGTGGGCTCAAGAGACCCAGTACTTC. It yields the protein CASRRWAQETQYF.

This sequence joins TRBV9 and TRBJ2-3, with TRBD2 matching over 9 bases. The V segment lost 0 bases and the J segment 2 bases; nucleotides outside the gene matches: 4. Germline-derived CDR1 and CDR2 are SGDLS and YYNGEE. CDR3 length equals 16 residues. CDR3 sequence reads: CASSVAAGGPTDTQYF. The CDR3 coding sequence is TGTGCCAGCAGCGTAGCGGCGGGAGGGCCCACAGATACGCAGTATTTT.

V gene TRBV7-2 combines with J gene TRBJ2-1; possibly TRBD2 for D (6 bases). The CDR3 contains 15 residues. V was pared by 3 bases and J by 3 bases, with 12 bases between. CDR1 SGHTA and CDR2 FQGNSA come from the germline V gene. The CDR3 spells CASSFSGANYNEQFF. The CDR3 nucleotides read TGTGCCAGCAGCTTTAGCGGAGCTAACTACAATGAGCAGTTCTTC.

V and J are TRBV6-4 and TRBJ2-1, with 12 bases lining up with TRBD2. CDR1 is MRHNA and CDR2 is SNTAGT in the germline V gene. The trim removed 6 bases at V and 7 bases at J, leaving 10 bases unmatched. The CDR3 has 16 residues. The CDR3 spells CASSPKGLAGGNEQFF. The CDR3 region has the DNA TGTGCCAGCAGCCCCAAGGGGCTAGCGGGAGGGAATGAGCAGTTCTTC.

The chain uses TRBV27 and TRBJ1-1; 8 nucleotides align to TRBD1. The germline V gene encodes CDR1 MNHEY and CDR2 SMNVEV (reference sequence). Germline trimming cut 6 bases from V and 5 bases from J; bases unmatched to any gene: 8. The CDR3 is made up of 14 amino acids. The CDR3 protein is CASSLQGVGTEAFF. The CDR3 nucleotides read TGTGCCAGCAGCCTACAGGGGGTGGGTACTGAAGCTTTCTTT.